The T cell receptor beta chain under discussion was sequenced for a study of preoperative IRX-2 immunotherapy in early breast cancer. Treatment: preoperative locoregional IRX-2 cytokine immunotherapy. This phase Ib study tested locoregional IRX-2 cytokine immunotherapy given before surgery. The CDR3 length is 17 residues. Trimming removed 5 bases from V and 1 base from J, with 17 bases in between. Per germline, CDR1 SSHAT and CDR2 FNYEAQ (reference sequence). Using immunoSEQ multiplex PCR, the repertoire was profiled, and TCRdb retains in-frame clones only, with some absent. This table has under 11,000 clones, 75% to 90% appearing once.

The genes are TRBV7-7 and TRBJ2-2; tentative D call: TRBD2 (6 bases). Sequenced here: lymph node tissue, sampled before IRX-2 immunotherapy. The sequence was collected from a human donor with breast cancer. The CDR3 DNA sequence: TGTGCCAGCAGCCTCCCGCGAGGGCGGGAGAACACCGGGGAGCTGTTTTTT. Encoded protein: CASSLPRGRENTGELFF.